This T cell receptor (beta chain) was recorded in a study of blood T cell repertoires in COVID-19. Study information: Sites in the United States, Italy and Spain provided acute and convalescent COVID-19 samples. Nucleic acid was either cDNA or gDNA, and it came from T cells, B-cell-depleted T cells, or PBMCs.

This clone has just one count. The protocol was immunoSEQ multiplex PCR, while the TCRdb copy is restricted to in-frame clones and leaves out a portion. Of about 180,000 clones listed, approximately 80% are singletons. Germline V gene lookup returns CDR1 MGHRA and CDR2 YSYEKL. Trimming stripped 1 base from V and 7 bases from J, with 17 bases between. This CDR3 region has 16 residues. The specimen was peripheral blood. The chain uses TRBV4-1 and TRBJ2-1; weak D call: TRBD2 (5 bases). The TCR comes from a human donor in a cohort sampled during active COVID-19. The CDR3 region is CASSQAGEGVGNEQFF. The CDR3 DNA is TGCGCCAGCAGCCAAGCGGGCGAGGGAGTCGGGAATGAGCAGTTCTTC.